What follows describes a single T cell receptor (beta chain). The antigen is not known. Treatment described: roughly 11-day PBMC culture with coronavirus spike peptide pools or control peptides (ViraFEST assay). Under the ViraFEST approach, antigen-specific T cells were expanded with peptide pools and TCRs subsequently sequenced. Per well, a few million PBMCs were cultured in the presence of approximately 10 IU/ml IL-2 and 10 ug/ml peptide pools. The Oncomine TCR Beta short-read assay was applied to DNA of cultured CD4+ T cells. MiXCR was run by TCRdb on the PCR reads, yielding one entry per CDR3 protein. In the table there are about 16,000 distinct CDR3 sequences, less than 35% of which are singletons. This entry comes from a study of vaccination and CD4 T cells after COVID-19. Background on the study: Samples taken post-COVID came a median around 96 days after diagnosis, ranging from 35 to 161.

Study-wide findings and caveats: Researchers looked at relatively few convalescent patients and had no early post-infection timepoints.

The clonotype comes from a human donor with COVID-19. The sample taken for sequencing was cultured CD4+ T cells from blood.

Here the CDR3 reads CASSQDLTGIYGYTF. Written as DNA, the CDR3 is TGTGCCAGCAGCCAAGACCTTACAGGGATTTATGGCTACACCTTC. This chain connects TRBV7-9 to TRBJ1-2; weak D call: TRBD1 (6 bases). The CDR3 consists of 15 residues. Germline CDR1 and CDR2: SEHNR and FQNEAQ (reference sequence). V lost 5 bases and J lost 5, with 18 bases in between.